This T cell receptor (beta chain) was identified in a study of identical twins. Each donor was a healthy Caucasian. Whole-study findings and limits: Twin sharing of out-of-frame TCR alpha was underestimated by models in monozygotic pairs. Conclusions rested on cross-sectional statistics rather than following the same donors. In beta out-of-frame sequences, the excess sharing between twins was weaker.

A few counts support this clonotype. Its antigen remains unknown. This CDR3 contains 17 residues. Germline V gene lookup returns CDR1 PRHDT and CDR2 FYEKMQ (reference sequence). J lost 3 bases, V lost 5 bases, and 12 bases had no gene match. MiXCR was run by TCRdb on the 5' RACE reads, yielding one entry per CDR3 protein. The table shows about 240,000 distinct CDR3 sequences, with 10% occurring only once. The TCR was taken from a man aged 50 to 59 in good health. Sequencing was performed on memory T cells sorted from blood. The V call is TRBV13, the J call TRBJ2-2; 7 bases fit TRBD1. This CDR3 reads CASSMFDRAVDTGELFF. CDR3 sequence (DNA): TGTGCCAGCAGCATGTTCGACAGGGCCGTGGACACCGGGGAGCTGTTTTTT. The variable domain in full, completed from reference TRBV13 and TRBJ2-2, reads AAGVIQSPRHLIKEKRETATLKCYPIPRHDTVYWYQQGPGQDPQFLISFYEKMQSDKGSIPDRFSAQQFSDYHSELNMSSLELGDSALYFCASSMFDRAVDTGELFFGEGSRLTVL.